One sample yielded the 7 T cell receptor beta chains listed below, sequenced in a study of preoperative IRX-2 immunotherapy in early breast cancer. TCRdb keeps only in-frame clones here, not all; method: immunoSEQ multiplex PCR. The sample contains fewer than 25,000 clones, 70% to 90% of which appear only once. Specified treatment: preoperative locoregional IRX-2 cytokine immunotherapy. Sample: tumor tissue, taken after IRX-2 immunotherapy. These TCRs come from a human donor with breast cancer.

The chain couples TRBV4-1 to TRBJ2-6, with D perhaps matching TRBD1 (6 bases). Per the germline V gene, CDR1 is MGHRA and CDR2 is YSYEKL. Trimming took off 2 bases at V and 2 bases at J, with 7 bases between the two ends. The CDR3 loop spans 15 amino acids. CDR3 sequence: CASSQTGTGANVLTF. The DNA for the CDR3 is TGCGCCAGCAGCCAAACAGGGACTGGGGCCAACGTCCTGACTTTC.

The gene calls are TRBV11-2 and TRBJ1-1, with D unresolved. Germline V gene lookup returns CDR1 SGHAT and CDR2 FQNNGV. V dropped 2 bases and J dropped 3 bases, with 16 bases sitting between them. This CDR3 is built from 16 residues. The CDR3 protein is CASSLLRGRSYTEAFF. The CDR3 nucleotides read TGTGCCAGCAGCTTACTCAGAGGCAGAAGTTACACTGAAGCTTTCTTT.

This clone was observed a single time. The genes are TRBV2 and TRBJ2-5; 10 bases map to TRBD1. This CDR3 contains 15 residues. Unmatched junction bases numbered 7, after V lost 4 bases and J lost 5 bases. In germline, CDR1 is SNHLY, CDR2 FYNNEI. The CDR3 loop is CASSGMTGGLETQYF. The CDR3 DNA reads as TGTGCCAGCAGTGGCATGACAGGGGGCTTGGAGACCCAGTACTTC.

V is TRBV18 and J is TRBJ1-2; maybe TRBD1 (5 bases). The CDR3 sequence is 13 residues long. V lost 0 bases and J lost 7, with 9 bases in between. Germline values: CDR1 KGHSH, CDR2 LQKENI. The CDR3 DNA sequence: TGTGCCAGCTCACCACCGGGGACCTGTGGCTACACCTTC. Its translation: CASSPPGTCGYTF.

This chain links TRBV11-2 with TRBJ2-7; 10 bases are shared with TRBD1. Trimming cost V 4 bases and J 4 bases; bases outside gene matches: 4. Looked up from germline, CDR1 is SGHAT and CDR2 is FQNNGV. The CDR3 is 14 amino acids. The CDR3 bases are TGTGCCAGCAGCTCGGGACAGGGGCTGTACGAGCAGTACGTC. It is translated as CASSSGQGLYEQYV.

CDR3 in DNA: TGTGCCATCAGCCCATCCGGGACCGAAGAAAAACTGTTTTTT. Amino acid sequence: CAISPSGTEEKLFF. This chain joins TRBV10-3 and TRBJ1-4, with D tentatively TRBD1 (5 bases). The CDR3 is made up of 14 amino acids. V shed 6 bases and J shed 8 bases, with 16 bases lying between them. Germline CDR1 is ENHRY and CDR2 is SYGVKD.

Only a few counts were recorded for this clone. The chain carries TRBV9 and TRBJ2-2, with D perhaps TRBD1 or TRBD2 (5 bases each). Trimming stripped 0 bases from V and 7 bases from J, with 7 bases between. This CDR3 contains 13 residues. Germline lookup yields CDR1 SGDLS and CDR2 YYNGEE. CDR3 sequence reads: CASSVGGSGELFF. CDR3 in DNA: TGTGCCAGCAGCGTAGGGGGGAGCGGGGAGCTGTTTTTT.